The next 7 T cell receptor beta chains were all read from a single sample in a study of shared clonotypes between healthy human individuals. The data were produced by immunoSEQ multiplex PCR, yet TCRdb's version contains in-frame clones alone and is incomplete. The table lists approximately 2.3 million clones, approximately 95% of them singletons. What was sequenced was naive CD4+ T cells from PBMCs. As for subset: CD45RA+ positively selected. Receptors were obtained from a man aged 18 to 29 in good health. Some clones in this sample may be carry-over from other donors' samples.

This chain uses TRBV15 with TRBJ1-5; D unclear. Germline loops: CDR1 LNHNV, CDR2 YYDKDF (reference sequence). The CDR3 is 17 amino acids. V was pared by 1 base and J by 2 bases, with 15 bases between. The CDR3: CATSRAGILAGNQPQHF. CDR3 nucleotide sequence: TGTGCCACCAGCAGAGCTGGGATCCTTGCGGGCAATCAGCCCCAGCATTTT.

In regard to this clone: Other DNA sequences of this sample code for an identical CDR3. The chain couples TRBV7-3 to TRBJ1-1; D might be TRBD1 (5 bases). Germline V gene data show CDR1 as SGHTA and CDR2 as FQGTGA. This CDR3 is 13 amino acids long. The germline V and J ends were trimmed by 2 bases and 4 bases, with 8 bases remaining between them. For the CDR3, the DNA is TGTGCCAGCAGCTTAGGGGGTAGCACTGAAGCTTTCTTT. Its protein product is CASSLGGSTEAFF. The whole variable domain, filled in from reference TRBV7-3 and TRBJ1-1, reads GAGVSQTPSNKVTEKGKYVELRCDPISGHTALYWYRQSLGQGPEFLIYFQGTGAADDSGLPNDRFFAVRPEGSVSTLKIQRTERGDSAVYLCASSLGGSTEAFFGQGTRLTVV.

The chain is built from TRBV2 and TRBJ2-3; D is unresolved. CDR3 length: 14 amino acids. Germline CDR1 and CDR2: SNHLY and FYNNEI. V gave up 5 bases and J gave up 6 bases, with 15 bases separating them. CDR3 sequence reads: CASSPLFPLDTQYF. DNA for the CDR3: TGTGCCAGCAGTCCCCTTTTCCCCCTGGATACGCAGTATTTT. Drawing the rest from reference TRBV2 and TRBJ2-3, the complete variable domain is EPEVTQTPSHQVTQMGQEVILRCVPISNHLYFYWYRQILGQKVEFLVSFYNNEISEKSEIFDDQFSVERPDGSNFTLKIRSTKLEDSAMYFCASSPLFPLDTQYFGPGTRLTVL.

A remark on this clone: Other DNA sequences in the sample encode the same CDR3. The V gene is TRBV7-2, the J gene TRBJ1-2; weak D call: TRBD1 (6 bases). Looked up from germline, CDR1 is SGHTA and CDR2 is FQGNSA. The CDR3 is 13 residues long. With 1 base removed from V and 4 bases from J, the gap between germline ends came to 7 bases. The CDR3 loop reads CASSLGGLYGYTF. The CDR3 DNA is TGTGCCAGCAGCTTAGGGGGGCTCTATGGCTACACCTTC.

This chain links TRBV18 with TRBJ2-7, with D perhaps being TRBD1 or TRBD2 (6 bases each). The CDR3 runs to 15 residues. V lost 3 bases and J lost 3, with 15 bases in between. Germline V gene data show CDR1 as KGHSH and CDR2 as LQKENI. As DNA, the CDR3 is TGTGCCAGCTCACCCCGCGGGACAAGGAGCTACGAGCAGTACTTC. It encodes CASSPRGTRSYEQYF.

This clone was counted a few times. The J gene is TRBJ1-5, the V gene TRBV28; 7 bases are shared with TRBD1. The CDR3 covers 15 residues. The V segment lost 6 bases and the J segment 7 bases; nucleotides outside the gene matches: 12. Germline-derived CDR1 and CDR2 are MDHEN and SYDVKM. CDR3 protein: CASRGSTGRGQPQHF. The CDR3 DNA reads TGTGCCAGCAGGGGATCGACAGGGCGAGGGCAGCCCCAGCATTTT.

The rearrangement joins TRBV27 to TRBJ2-7, with 8 bases matching TRBD1. Unmatched junction bases numbered 11, after V lost 1 base and J lost 3 bases. CDR1 MNHEY and CDR2 SMNVEV come from the germline V gene (reference sequence). This CDR3 has 17 amino acids. DNA for the CDR3: TGTGCCAGCAGTTTATGGGGCAGGGGGCTAAACGACTACGAGCAGTACTTC. The encoded protein is CASSLWGRGLNDYEQYF.